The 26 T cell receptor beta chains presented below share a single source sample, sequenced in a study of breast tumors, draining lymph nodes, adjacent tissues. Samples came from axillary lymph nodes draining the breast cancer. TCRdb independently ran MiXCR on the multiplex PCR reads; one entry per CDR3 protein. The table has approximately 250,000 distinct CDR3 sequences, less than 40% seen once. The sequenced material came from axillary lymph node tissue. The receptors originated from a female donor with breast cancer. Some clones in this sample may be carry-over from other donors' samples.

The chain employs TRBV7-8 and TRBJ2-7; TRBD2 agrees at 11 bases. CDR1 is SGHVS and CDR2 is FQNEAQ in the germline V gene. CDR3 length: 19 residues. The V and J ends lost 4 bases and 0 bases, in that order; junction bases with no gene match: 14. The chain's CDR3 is CASSSHTSGSVKSSYEQYF. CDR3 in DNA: TGTGCCAGCAGCTCCCATACTAGCGGGAGCGTGAAGAGCTCCTACGAGCAGTACTTC.

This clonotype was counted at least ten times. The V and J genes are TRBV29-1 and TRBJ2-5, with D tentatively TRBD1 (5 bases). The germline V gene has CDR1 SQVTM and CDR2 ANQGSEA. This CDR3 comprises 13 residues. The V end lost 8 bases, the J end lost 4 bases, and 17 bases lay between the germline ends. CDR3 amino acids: CSITDDRGETQYF. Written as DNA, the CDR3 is TGCAGCATCACGGACGACAGAGGAGAGACCCAGTACTTC.

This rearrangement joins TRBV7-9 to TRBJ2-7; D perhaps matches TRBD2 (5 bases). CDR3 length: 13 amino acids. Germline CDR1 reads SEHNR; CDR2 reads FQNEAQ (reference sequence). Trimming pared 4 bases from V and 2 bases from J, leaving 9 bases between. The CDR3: CASSYSSPYEQYF. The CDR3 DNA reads TGTGCCAGCAGCTATTCTAGCCCCTACGAGCAGTACTTC.

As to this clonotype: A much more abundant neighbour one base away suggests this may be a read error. The CDR3 reads CASSPTGTNYEQYF. DNA for the CDR3: TGTGCCAGCAGTCCGACAGGGACCAACTACGAGCAGTACTTC. The chain is built from TRBV10-3 and TRBJ2-7; 7 bases are shared with TRBD1. CDR3 length equals 14 residues. CDR1 is ENHRY, CDR2 SYGVKD, per germline.

The CDR3 loop is CASSPTGTREETQYF. In DNA form, the CDR3 reads TGTGCCAGCTCACCAACCGGGACTAGGGAAGAGACCCAGTACTTC. The chain has TRBV18 and TRBJ2-5; 8 positions agree with TRBD2. This CDR3 spans 15 amino acids. CDR1 and CDR2 from the germline V gene are KGHSH and LQKENI. J was trimmed by 3 bases and V by 2 bases; bases with no gene match: 5.

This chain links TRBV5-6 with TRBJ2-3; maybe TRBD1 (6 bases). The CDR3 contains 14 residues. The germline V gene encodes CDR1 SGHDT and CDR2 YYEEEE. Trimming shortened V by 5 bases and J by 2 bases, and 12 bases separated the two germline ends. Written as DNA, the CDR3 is TGTGCCAGCAGTTTTACAGGGTTCACAGATACGCAGTATTTT. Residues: CASSFTGFTDTQYF.

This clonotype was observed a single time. This chain's CDR3 is CASSQELAGGHQETQYF. DNA of the CDR3: TGCGCCAGCAGCCAAGAGCTAGCGGGAGGTCATCAAGAGACCCAGTACTTC. The chain employs TRBV4-1 and TRBJ2-5, with 11 positions matching TRBD2. CDR1 is MGHRA, CDR2 YSYEKL, per germline. The ends lost 0 bases at V and 2 bases at J; junction bases unmatched: 5. CDR3 length: 17 residues.

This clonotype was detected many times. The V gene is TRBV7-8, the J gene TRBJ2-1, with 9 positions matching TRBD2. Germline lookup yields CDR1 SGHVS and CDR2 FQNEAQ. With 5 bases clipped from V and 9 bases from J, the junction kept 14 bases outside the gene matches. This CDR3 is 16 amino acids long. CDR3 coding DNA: TGTGCCAGCAGCCCACGGGGGGGACTAGCAGGGGCTGAGCAGTTCTTC. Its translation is CASSPRGGLAGAEQFF.

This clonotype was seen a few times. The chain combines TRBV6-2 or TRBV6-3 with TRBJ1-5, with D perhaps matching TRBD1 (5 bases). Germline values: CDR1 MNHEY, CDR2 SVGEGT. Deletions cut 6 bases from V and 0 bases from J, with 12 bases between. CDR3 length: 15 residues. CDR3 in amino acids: CASRGTGDSNQPQHF. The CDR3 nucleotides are TGTGCCAGCAGGGGGACCGGGGATAGCAATCAGCCCCAGCATTTT.

Here the CDR3 reads CASSLGLAGNEKLFF. The CDR3 coding sequence is TGTGCCAGCAGCTTAGGCCTTGCAGGGAACGAAAAACTGTTTTTT. The rearrangement joins TRBV7-9 to TRBJ1-4; D is perhaps TRBD1 (5 bases). Germline V CDR1 and CDR2: SEHNR, FQNEAQ (reference sequence). This CDR3 contains 15 residues. Trimming cost V 1 base and J 8 bases, with 14 bases left between them.

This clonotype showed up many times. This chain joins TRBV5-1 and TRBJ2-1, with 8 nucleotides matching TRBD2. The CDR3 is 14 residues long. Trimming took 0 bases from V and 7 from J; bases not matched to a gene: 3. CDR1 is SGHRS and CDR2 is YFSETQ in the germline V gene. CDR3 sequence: CASSLVASGNEQFF. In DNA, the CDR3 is TGCGCCAGCAGCTTGGTGGCTAGCGGGAATGAGCAGTTCTTC.

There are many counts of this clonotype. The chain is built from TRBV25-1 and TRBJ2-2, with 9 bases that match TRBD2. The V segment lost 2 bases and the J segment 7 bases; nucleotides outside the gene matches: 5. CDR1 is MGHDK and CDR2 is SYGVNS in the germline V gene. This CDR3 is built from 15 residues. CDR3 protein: CASSEQGLAFGELFF. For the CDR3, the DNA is TGTGCCAGCAGTGAACAGGGACTAGCTTTCGGGGAGCTGTTTTTT.

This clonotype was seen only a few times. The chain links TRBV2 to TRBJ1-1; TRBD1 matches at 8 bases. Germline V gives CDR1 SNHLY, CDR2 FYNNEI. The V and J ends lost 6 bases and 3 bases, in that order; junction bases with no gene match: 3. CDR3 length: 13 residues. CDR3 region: CASRRQGYTEAFF. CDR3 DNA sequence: TGTGCCAGCAGAAGACAGGGGTACACTGAAGCTTTCTTT.

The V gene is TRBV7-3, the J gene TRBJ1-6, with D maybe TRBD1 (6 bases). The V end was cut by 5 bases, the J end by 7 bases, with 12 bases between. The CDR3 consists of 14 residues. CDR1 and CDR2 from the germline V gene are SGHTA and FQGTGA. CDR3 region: CASSTSTGNSPLHF. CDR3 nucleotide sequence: TGTGCCAGCAGCACCTCGACAGGCAATTCACCCCTCCACTTT.

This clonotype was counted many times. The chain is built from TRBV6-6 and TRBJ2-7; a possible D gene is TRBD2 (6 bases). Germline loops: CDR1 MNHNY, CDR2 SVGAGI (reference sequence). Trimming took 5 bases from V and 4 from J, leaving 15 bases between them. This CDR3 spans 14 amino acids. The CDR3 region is CASSTRGTLYEQYF. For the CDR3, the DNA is TGTGCCAGCAGTACCCGCGGGACTTTGTACGAGCAGTACTTC.

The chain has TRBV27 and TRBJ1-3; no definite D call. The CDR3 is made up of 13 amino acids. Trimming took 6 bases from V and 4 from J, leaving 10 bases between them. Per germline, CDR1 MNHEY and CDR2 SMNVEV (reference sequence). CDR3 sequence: CASREGGGNTIYF. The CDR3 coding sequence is TGTGCCAGCAGAGAAGGAGGAGGAAACACCATATATTTT.

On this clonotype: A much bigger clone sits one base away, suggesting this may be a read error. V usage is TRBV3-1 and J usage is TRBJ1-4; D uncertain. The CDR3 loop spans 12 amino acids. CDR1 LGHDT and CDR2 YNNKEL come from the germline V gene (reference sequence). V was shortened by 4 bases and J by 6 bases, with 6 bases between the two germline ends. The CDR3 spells CASSRVHEKLFF. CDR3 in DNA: TGTGCCAGCAGCCGCGTTCATGAAAAACTGTTTTTT.

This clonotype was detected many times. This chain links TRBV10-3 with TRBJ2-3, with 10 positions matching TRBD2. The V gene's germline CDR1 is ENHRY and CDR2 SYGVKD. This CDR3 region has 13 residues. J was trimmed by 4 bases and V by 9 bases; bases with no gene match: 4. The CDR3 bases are TGTGCCATAGAGCGGGAGGGTTCAGATACGCAGTATTTT. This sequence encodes CAIEREGSDTQYF.

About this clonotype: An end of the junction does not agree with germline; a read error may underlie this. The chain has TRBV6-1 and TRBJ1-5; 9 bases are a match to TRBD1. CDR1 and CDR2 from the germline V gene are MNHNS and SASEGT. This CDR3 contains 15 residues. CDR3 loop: CGSTDGTGINQPQHF. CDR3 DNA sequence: TGTGGCAGCACCGACGGGACAGGGATCAATCAGCCCCAGCATTTT.

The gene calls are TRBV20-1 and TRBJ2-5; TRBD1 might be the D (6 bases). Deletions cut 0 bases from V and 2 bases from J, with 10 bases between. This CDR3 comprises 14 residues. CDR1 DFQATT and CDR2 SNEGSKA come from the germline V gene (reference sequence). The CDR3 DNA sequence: TGCAGTGCTAGAGACGGGACACTTCAAGAGACCCAGTACTTC. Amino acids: CSARDGTLQETQYF.

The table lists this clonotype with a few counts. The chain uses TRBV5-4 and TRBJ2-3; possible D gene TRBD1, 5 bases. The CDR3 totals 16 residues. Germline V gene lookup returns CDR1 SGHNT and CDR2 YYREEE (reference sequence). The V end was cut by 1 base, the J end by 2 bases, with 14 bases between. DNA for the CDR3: TGTGCCAGCAGCTTGAGGAAGGGGTGGGTCACAGATACGCAGTATTTT. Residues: CASSLRKGWVTDTQYF.

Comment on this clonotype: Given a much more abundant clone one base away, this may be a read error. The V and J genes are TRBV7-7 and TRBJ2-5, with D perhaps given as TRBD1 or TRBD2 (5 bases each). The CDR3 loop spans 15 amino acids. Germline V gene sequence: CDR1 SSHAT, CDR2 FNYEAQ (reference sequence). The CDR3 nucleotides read TGTGCTAGCAGCTTAGCGCAGGGCCCCCAAGAGACCCAGCACTTC. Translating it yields CASSLAQGPQETQHF.

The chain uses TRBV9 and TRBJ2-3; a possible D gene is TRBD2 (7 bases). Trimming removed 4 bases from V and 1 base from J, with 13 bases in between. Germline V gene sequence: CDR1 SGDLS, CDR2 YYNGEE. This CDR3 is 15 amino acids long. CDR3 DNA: TGTGCCAGCAGCCTAGGGGGGGGGGGCACAGATACGCAGTATTTT. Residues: CASSLGGGGTDTQYF.

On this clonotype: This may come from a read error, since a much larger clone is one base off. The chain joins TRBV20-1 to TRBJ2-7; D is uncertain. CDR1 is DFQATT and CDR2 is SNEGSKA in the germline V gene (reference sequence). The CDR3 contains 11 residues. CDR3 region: CSARSTYEQSF. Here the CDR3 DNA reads TGCAGTGCTAGATCGACTTACGAGCAGTCCTTC.

The CDR3 DNA reads TGTGCCAGCAGCTTTTCGATTTCTAGAGGGAGACTAGCGGAGCACACCGGGGAGCTGTTTTTT. Amino acid sequence: CASSFSISRGRLAEHTGELFF. This chain uses TRBV11-1 with TRBJ2-2; TRBD2 matches 9 bases. The CDR3 is 21 amino acids. V trimming: 3 bases; J trimming: 3 bases; junction bases outside the gene matches: 20. Germline values: CDR1 SGHAT, CDR2 FQDESV (reference sequence).

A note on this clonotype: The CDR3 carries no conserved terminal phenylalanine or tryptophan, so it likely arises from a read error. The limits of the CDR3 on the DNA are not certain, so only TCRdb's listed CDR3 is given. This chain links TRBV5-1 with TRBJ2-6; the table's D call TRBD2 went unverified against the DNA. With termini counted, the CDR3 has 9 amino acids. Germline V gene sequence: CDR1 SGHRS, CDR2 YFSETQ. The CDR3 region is CASSRGGAG.